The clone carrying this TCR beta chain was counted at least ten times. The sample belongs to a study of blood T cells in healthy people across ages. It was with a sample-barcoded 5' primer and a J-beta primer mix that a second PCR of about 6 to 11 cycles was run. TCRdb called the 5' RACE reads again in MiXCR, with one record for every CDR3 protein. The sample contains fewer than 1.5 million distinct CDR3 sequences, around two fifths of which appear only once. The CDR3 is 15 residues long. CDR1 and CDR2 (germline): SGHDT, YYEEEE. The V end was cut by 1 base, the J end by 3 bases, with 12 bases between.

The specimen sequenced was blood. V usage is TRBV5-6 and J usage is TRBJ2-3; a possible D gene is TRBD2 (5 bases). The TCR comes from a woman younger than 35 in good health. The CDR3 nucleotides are TGTGCCAGCAGCTTGCGAGGAGCGGCGACAGATACGCAGTATTTT. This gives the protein CASSLRGAATDTQYF. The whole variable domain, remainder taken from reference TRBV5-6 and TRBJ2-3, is DAGVTQSPTHLIKTRGQQVTLRCSPKSGHDTVSWYQQALGQGPQFIFQYYEEEERQRGNFPDRFSGHQFPNYSSELNVNALLLGDSALYLCASSLRGAATDTQYFGPGTRLTVL.